This section outlines one T cell receptor beta chain sequence together with its context. Its antigen is currently unknown. This record belongs to a study of T cell responses to AZD1222 COVID-19 vaccine. Whole-study findings and limits: Clonal diversity was possibly underestimated, and the donors were mostly white British, with more females.

This CDR3 comprises 14 residues. Between the trimmed V and J ends, which lost 6 bases and 0 bases, there was a span of 8 bases. Per the germline V gene, CDR1 is WSHSY and CDR2 is SAAADI. TCRdb keeps only in-frame clones here, not all; method: immunoSEQ multiplex PCR. The sample has roughly 150,000 clones, approximately 90% seen once. The rearrangement links TRBV10-2 to TRBJ2-2; D may be TRBD1 (5 bases). The material was peripheral blood, obtained 28 days after the second AZD1222 dose. The receptor was derived from an adult who received the AZD1222 COVID-19 vaccine. The CDR3 loop reads CASRDISNTGELFF. The CDR3 bases are TGCGCCAGCAGGGACATATCGAACACCGGGGAGCTGTTTTTT.